This entry features one TCR beta chain sequence. What this receptor recognizes is not known. One base away there is no much larger clone; base qualities are not given. The sample belongs to a study of blood T cell repertoires in COVID-19 (dated by TCRdb to 2018 to 2021). In the study overall: Collaborator samples came from the United States, Italy and Spain and covered acute and convalescent phases of COVID-19. The repertoires were made available in a free public database intended to serve as a resource for research on the immune response to SARS-CoV-2. A de-identified subject ID, COVID-19 status, age in years and sex were almost always included in the sample metadata. The dataset comprised deeply sampled blood TCRbeta repertoires from subjects exposed to, actively infected with, or recovered from COVID-19. Where available, HLA class I and class II types were obtained from metadata supplied by the sample provider rather than from assay-based typing. The samples were drawn from two sources: the first 160 participants of the ongoing ImmuneRACE study, and over 950 subjects contributed by 6 global collaborators. The material from the prospective study consisted of cDNA or gDNA derived from T cells, B-cell-depleted T cells, or PBMCs. The paper as a whole reports these results and caveats: The amount of clinical and demographic metadata varied by source and participant and was provided uncurated.

TCRbeta CDR3 regions were amplified from genomic DNA by means of the immunoSEQ Assay, a bias-controlled multiplex PCR. On the study's bioinformatics: The number of nucleated cells in each sample was estimated by amplification of reference gene primers within the assay. To quantify the absolute abundance of each unique TCRbeta CDR3 rearrangement, sequence reads were collapsed and filtered. For each sample, productive Simpson clonality was calculated as the square root of Simpson's diversity index over productive rearrangements. Not all clones reach the TCRdb copy of this immuneACCESS table, which keeps in-frame sequences only. Checked studies attribute under half of the gap to unresolved V genes and leave the rest unexplained. Clone size and V and J calls were adopted from that table, with D and trimming inferred from the DNA. A total of a few hundred thousand clones appear in this sample, approximately 86% of them only once. The top ten clones comprise around 3% of the sample.

The CDR3 sequence holds 19 residues, the cysteine and phenylalanine included. Left in the record is the CDR3 DNA by itself, 57 bases read in frame from the first base. Whole blood was collected in K2EDTA tubes by collaborating institutions according to the institutions' own protocols. For TCRbeta analysis, collaborator samples were shipped as frozen whole blood, as isolated PBMCs, or as DNA extracted from either sample type. Sequencing used peripheral blood. The chain is encoded by TRBV7-5 joined to TRBJ1-6; no check of the table's D call, TRBD1, against the DNA was made. TRBV7-5 is shown as a pseudogene. The receptor was derived from a human donor in a cohort sampled during active COVID-19. The nucleotide sequence reads TGTGCCAGAAGCTTAGTAATAGGGACAGGTTTTCCGTGGAATTCACCCCTCCACTTT. Its protein reads: CARSLVIGTGFPWNSPLHF.